The TCR beta chain under discussion was sequenced for a study of blood T cell repertoires in COVID-19 (dated by TCRdb to the early 2020s). About the study as a whole: Samples from collaborators originated in the United States, Italy and Spain and spanned both the acute and convalescent phases of COVID-19. The prospective study material was composed of cDNA or gDNA derived from T cells, B-cell-depleted T cells, or PBMCs. The repertoires were made available in a free public database intended to serve as a resource for research on the immune response to SARS-CoV-2. Sample metadata almost always included a de-identified subject ID, COVID-19 status, age in years and sex. The samples were drawn from the first 160 participants of the ongoing ImmuneRACE study and from 1,254 subjects provided by 6 global collaborators. Where available, HLA class I and class II types were obtained from metadata supplied by the sample provider rather than from assay-based typing. The dataset comprised deeply sampled blood TCRbeta repertoires from subjects exposed to, actively infected with, or recovered from COVID-19.

The immunoSEQ Assay, a bias-controlled multiplex PCR, was used to amplify TCRbeta CDR3 regions from genomic DNA. The study's processing was this. The number of nucleated cells in each sample was estimated from the amplification of reference gene primers within the assay. To quantify the absolute abundance of each unique TCRbeta CDR3 rearrangement, sequence reads were collapsed and filtered. For each sample, productive Simpson clonality was calculated as the square root of Simpson's diversity index over productive rearrangements. TCRdb retrieved this table from immuneACCESS and kept in-frame rearrangements only. Not all clones are present; in checked studies, unresolved V genes account for under half, and no reason is known for the remainder. V and J calls and clone size are as listed in that table; D and trimming were resolved from the DNA. A total of 450,000 to 600,000 clones appear in this sample, about 90% of them only once. Under 0.75% of the sample goes to the ten largest clones.

In the prospective study, participants were roughly 18 to 89 years old, resided in approximately 22 geographic areas of the United States, and were enrolled through a virtual design. In the prospective study, cohorts were assigned on the basis of participant-reported clinical history obtained from a screening survey and a study questionnaire. For ImmuneRACE Cohort 3, a participant was defined as recovered based on two consecutive negative NP/OP PCR tests, clearance by a healthcare professional, or resolution of symptoms. In the prospective study, mobile phlebotomists collected whole blood, serum and a nasopharyngeal or oropharyngeal swab from each participant. Additional blood draws and questionnaires over an approximately 2-month period could optionally be provided by prospective study participants. Prospective study blood samples were shipped either frozen or at room temperature before DNA extraction.

Beyond this particular receptor, the publication reports: The quantity of clinical and demographic metadata differed by source and by participant and was supplied without curation.

CDR1 and CDR2, looked up from the germline V gene, are SNHLY and FYNNEI. The CDR3 goes from the cysteine to the phenylalanine over 14 residues. The sequence is cut down to CDR3 DNA, 42 bases in frame from base 1. V is clipped by 7 bases and J by 0 bases, and the sequence between their germline boundaries is 11 bases long. This clone appeared once. Its antigen is currently not known. No much larger clone is present one base from it, and per-base qualities are unavailable. What was sequenced was PBMCs or T cells enriched from blood (not recorded which). The receptor was isolated from a young woman who had recovered from COVID-19. Recombination connected TRBV2 to TRBJ2-3; TRBD1 is a weak D gene call, 6 bases matching. The base sequence is TGTGCCAGCAAGCAGGGGCCAAGCACAGATACGCAGTATTTT. Its translation reads: CASKQGPSTDTQYF. Joined to the reference TRBV2 and TRBJ2-3 proteins, this CDR3 gives the full variable domain: EPEVTQTPSHQVTQMGQEVILRCVPISNHLYFYWYRQILGQKVEFLVSFYNNEISEKSEIFDDQFSVERPDGSNFTLKIRSTKLEDSAMYFCASKQGPSTDTQYFGPGTRLTVL.